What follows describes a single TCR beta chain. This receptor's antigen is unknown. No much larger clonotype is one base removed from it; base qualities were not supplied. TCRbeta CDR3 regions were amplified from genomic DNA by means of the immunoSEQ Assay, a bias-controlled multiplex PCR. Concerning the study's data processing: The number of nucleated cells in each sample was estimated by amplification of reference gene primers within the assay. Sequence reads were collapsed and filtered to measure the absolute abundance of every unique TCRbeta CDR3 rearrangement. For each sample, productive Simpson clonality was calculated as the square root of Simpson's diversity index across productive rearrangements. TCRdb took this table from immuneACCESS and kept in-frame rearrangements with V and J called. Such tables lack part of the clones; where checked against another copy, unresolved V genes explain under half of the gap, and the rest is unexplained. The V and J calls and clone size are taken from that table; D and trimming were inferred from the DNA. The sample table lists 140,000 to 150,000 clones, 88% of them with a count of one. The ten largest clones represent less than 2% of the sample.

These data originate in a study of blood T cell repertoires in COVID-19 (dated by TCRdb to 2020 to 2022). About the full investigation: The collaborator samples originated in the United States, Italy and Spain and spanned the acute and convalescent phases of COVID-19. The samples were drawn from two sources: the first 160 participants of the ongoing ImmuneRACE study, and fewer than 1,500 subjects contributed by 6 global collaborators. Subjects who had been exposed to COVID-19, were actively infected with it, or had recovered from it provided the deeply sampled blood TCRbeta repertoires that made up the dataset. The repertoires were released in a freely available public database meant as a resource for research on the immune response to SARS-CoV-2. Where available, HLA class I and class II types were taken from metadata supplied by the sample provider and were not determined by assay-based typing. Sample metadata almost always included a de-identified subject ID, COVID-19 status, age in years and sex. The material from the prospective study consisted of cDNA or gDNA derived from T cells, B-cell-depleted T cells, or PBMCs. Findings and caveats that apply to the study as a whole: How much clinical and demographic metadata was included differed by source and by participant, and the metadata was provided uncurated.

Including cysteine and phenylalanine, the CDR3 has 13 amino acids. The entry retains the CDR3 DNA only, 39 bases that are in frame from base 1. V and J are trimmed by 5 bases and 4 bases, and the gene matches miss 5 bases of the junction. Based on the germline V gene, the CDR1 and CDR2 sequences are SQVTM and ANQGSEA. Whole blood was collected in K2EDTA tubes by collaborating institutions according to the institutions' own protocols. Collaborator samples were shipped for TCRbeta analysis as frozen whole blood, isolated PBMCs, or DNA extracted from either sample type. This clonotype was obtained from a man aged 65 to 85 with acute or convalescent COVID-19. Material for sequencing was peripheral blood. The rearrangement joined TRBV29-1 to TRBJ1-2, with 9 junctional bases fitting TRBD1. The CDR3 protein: CSVRDRAGYGYTF. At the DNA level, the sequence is TGCAGCGTTAGGGACAGGGCGGGCTATGGCTACACCTTC.